This TCR beta chain is drawn from a study of T-cell reconstitution after alpha-beta-depleted transplantation in children. A TCRbeta library incorporating unique molecular identifiers was prepared. Using its own MiXCR run on the PCR reads, TCRdb lists one record per CDR3 protein. The repertoire holds hundreds of thousands of distinct CDR3 sequences, with under 12% as singletons. The CDR3 contains 13 residues. Germline values: CDR1 GTSNPN, CDR2 SVGIG (reference sequence). Trimming pared 3 bases from V and 6 bases from J, leaving 11 bases between. Sequenced here: PBMCs from the stem cell graft donor, sampled from the stem cell graft. The TCR comes from a human donor who donated a stem cell graft to a child with acute myeloid leukemia. The chain recombines TRBV30 with TRBJ2-2; D is undetermined. CDR3 residues: CAWSSSGSGELFF. In nucleotides, the CDR3 is TGTGCCTGGAGCTCCTCCGGTTCCGGGGAGCTGTTTTTT.